These 17 T cell receptor beta chains share one sample of origin, sequenced in a study of regulatory T cells in long-lasting Graves disease. Time point of the sample: persistent/refractory GD, antithyroid drugs over 5 years with positive TRAb. PBMC-derived RNA was used for the TCR library. Arm-PCR of CDR3 regions and iRepertoire HTBI primers were used to build TCR beta libraries. TCRdb analysed the multiplex PCR reads with MiXCR anew, one entry per CDR3 protein. The sample includes 500,000 to 700,000 distinct CDR3 sequences, approximately 29% seen only once; the top ten take about 40%. The sample consisted of peripheral blood mononuclear cells (PBMCs), taken when the disease was refractory, from a patient treated with antithyroid drugs. The receptors shown here come from a female donor with Graves disease.

This clonotype has a handful of counts. The chain carries TRBV5-5 and TRBJ1-5; 7 positions agree with TRBD1. V gave up 0 bases and J gave up 4 bases; unmatched junction bases: 4. The CDR3 is 15 amino acids. The germline gives CDR1 SGHKS, CDR2 YYEKEE (reference sequence). The CDR3 region is CASSLGQGHNQPQHF. The CDR3 DNA reads as TGTGCCAGCAGCTTGGGACAGGGTCATAATCAGCCCCAGCATTTT.

This clonotype was observed a few times. The chain employs TRBV29-1 and TRBJ1-2; TRBD1 is a possible D gene (5 bases). From germline, CDR1 is SQVTM and CDR2 ANQGSEA. V was pared by 6 bases and J by 4 bases, with 21 bases between. This CDR3 has 15 amino acids. In nucleotides, the CDR3 is TGCAGCGTCCAGTTGGCCCGGGGGAATAGCTATGGCTACACCTTC. It codes for CSVQLARGNSYGYTF.

The chain combines TRBV12-3 or TRBV12-4 with TRBJ1-5; maybe TRBD1 (5 bases). V was clipped by 3 bases and J by 9 bases, with 12 bases between them. The CDR3 totals 13 residues. In DNA form, the CDR3 reads TGTGCCAGCAGTTTGGTTCGGGACGGGCCCCAGCATTTT. This sequence encodes CASSLVRDGPQHF.

This clonotype was counted a few times. The rearrangement joins TRBV6-5 to TRBJ2-6; D unclear. The CDR3 spans 16 residues. V lost 0 bases, J lost 0 bases, and 6 bases lay in between. In germline, CDR1 is MNHEY, CDR2 SVGAGI. CDR3 bases: TGTGCCAGCAGTTACTCGAAACTCTCTGGGGCCAACGTCCTGACTTTC. Translating gives CASSYSKLSGANVLTF.

The rearrangement joins TRBV11-2 to TRBJ1-2, with TRBD1 matching over 9 bases. Germline CDR1 reads SGHAT; CDR2 reads FQNNGV. With V trimmed by 0 bases and J by 7 bases, 12 bases remained unmatched. The CDR3 consists of 17 residues. The CDR3 region is CASSLDPVQGALGGYTF. In nucleotides, the CDR3 is TGTGCCAGCAGCTTAGACCCCGTACAGGGGGCCCTTGGTGGCTACACCTTC.

This clonotype was recorded at least ten times. The gene calls are TRBV20-1 and TRBJ2-7; 10 bases line up with TRBD1. The junction had 11 bases not matched to a gene; V was cut back by 6 bases and J by 6 bases. The germline gives CDR1 DFQATT, CDR2 SNEGSKA (reference sequence). This CDR3 contains 14 residues. CDR3 loop: CSAEVIRDRGEQYF. The CDR3 nucleotides read TGCAGTGCCGAAGTTATCCGGGACAGGGGCGAGCAGTACTTC.

This clonotype was observed a single time. This rearrangement joins TRBV19 to TRBJ1-1; D gene uncertain. Trimming removed 7 bases at V and 1 base at J, with 10 bases between. Germline assignment: CDR1 LNHDA and CDR2 SQIVND (reference sequence). The CDR3 extends over 13 amino acids. CDR3 loop: CASNKRQNTEAFF. The CDR3 nucleotides are TGTGCCAGTAACAAAAGACAGAACACTGAAGCTTTCTTT. Full variable domain (rest looked up from reference TRBV19 and TRBJ1-1): DGGITQSPKYLFRKEGQNVTLSCEQNLNHDAMYWYRQDPGQGLRLIYYSQIVNDFQKGDIAEGYSVSREKKESFPLTVTSAQKNPTAFYLCASNKRQNTEAFFGQGTRLTVV.

The V gene is TRBV20-1, the J gene TRBJ1-5; D remains ambiguous. Trimming cost V 6 bases and J 0 bases, with 12 bases left between them. The CDR3 is 14 residues long. Germline CDR1 and CDR2: DFQATT and SNEGSKA (reference sequence). CDR3 sequence reads: CSAGTDYSNQPQHF. The CDR3 coding sequence is TGCAGTGCCGGAACGGATTATAGCAATCAGCCCCAGCATTTT.

In its sample, this clonotype was seen a few times. The gene calls are TRBV20-1 and TRBJ2-7, with 11 bases aligning to TRBD1. V lost 2 bases and J lost 5; bases outside the gene matches: 2. The germline CDR1 and CDR2 sequences are DFQATT and SNEGSKA (reference sequence). The CDR3 consists of 13 residues. The CDR3 DNA reads TGCAGTGCTAGACGGACAGGGGGCAACGAGCAGTACTTC. It encodes CSARRTGGNEQYF.

The chain links TRBV6-1 to TRBJ2-7, with D possibly TRBD2 on 6 matching bases. Germline CDR1 and CDR2: MNHNS and SASEGT. The CDR3 is 18 residues long. V gave up 5 bases and J gave up 0 bases, with 23 bases separating them. The DNA of the CDR3 is TGTGCCAGCAGTAGATTAGGGACTGGCGGGCAGAGCTCCTACGAGCAGTACTTC. Translation gives CASSRLGTGGQSSYEQYF.

The sample holds a few counts of this clonotype. The rearrangement links TRBV9 to TRBJ2-6, with no clear D. Trimming removed 1 base at V and 5 bases at J, with 7 bases between. The CDR3 extends over 14 amino acids. Germline V gene lookup returns CDR1 SGDLS and CDR2 YYNGEE. CDR3 bases: TGTGCCAGCAGCGTATCTCACTGGGCCAACGTCCTGACTTTC. As protein: CASSVSHWANVLTF.

A word on this clonotype: At one of its ends the junction is not consistent with the germline gene, which may arise from a read error. The chain joins TRBV28 to TRBJ2-7; D is ambiguous. CDR3 size: 14 residues. Germline CDR1 is MDHEN and CDR2 is SYDVKM. CDR3 nucleotide sequence: TGTGCCAGCACCTCTGGTCGGAGCTCCTACGTGCAGTACTTC. Translation: CASTSGRSSYVQYF.

This clonotype occurred a few times. This chain joins TRBV12-5 and TRBJ1-6, with a possible D match to TRBD1 (5 bases). This CDR3 region has 14 residues. CDR1 is LGHNT, CDR2 FRNRAP, per germline. Trimming stripped 3 bases from V and 10 bases from J, with 13 bases between. Written as DNA, the CDR3 is TGTGCTAGTGGTTTCGCCGGGGGGGGATCACCCCTCCACTTT. Amino acids: CASGFAGGGSPLHF.

The chain links TRBV20-1 to TRBJ1-6, with D hard to call. The CDR3 is made up of 13 amino acids. From germline, CDR1 is DFQATT and CDR2 SNEGSKA (reference sequence). V dropped 1 base and J dropped 6 bases, with 7 bases sitting between them. CDR3 sequence reads: CSARVEVNSPLHF. Written as DNA, the CDR3 is TGCAGTGCTAGAGTGGAGGTTAATTCACCCCTCCACTTT.

The J gene is TRBJ1-6, the V gene TRBV3-1; 7 bases match TRBD1. The CDR3 has 15 residues. The germline V gene encodes CDR1 LGHDT and CDR2 YNNKEL (reference sequence). The V segment lost 6 bases and the J segment 9 bases; nucleotides outside the gene matches: 11. CDR3: CASRTHWDSVSPLHF. DNA for the CDR3: TGTGCCAGCAGGACTCATTGGGACAGCGTTTCACCCCTCCACTTT.

The chain is built from TRBV24-1 and TRBJ2-5; D possibly uses TRBD1 or TRBD2 (5 bases each). The germline CDR1 and CDR2 sequences are KGHDR and SFDVKD. The CDR3 length is 16 residues. V shed 4 bases and J shed 5 bases, with 19 bases lying between them. CDR3 residues: CATSEHRDLAHETQYF. The CDR3 nucleotides read TGTGCCACCAGTGAGCACCGGGACCTAGCACACGAGACCCAGTACTTC.

The chain recombines TRBV15 with TRBJ2-2; no firm D call. V was cut by 0 bases and J by 5 bases, with 7 bases left in between. This CDR3 comprises 14 residues. Germline CDR1 and CDR2: LNHNV and YYDKDF (reference sequence). The CDR3 DNA is TGTGCCACCAGCAGAGATCGCCAGACCGGGGAGCTGTTTTTT. This gives the protein CATSRDRQTGELFF.